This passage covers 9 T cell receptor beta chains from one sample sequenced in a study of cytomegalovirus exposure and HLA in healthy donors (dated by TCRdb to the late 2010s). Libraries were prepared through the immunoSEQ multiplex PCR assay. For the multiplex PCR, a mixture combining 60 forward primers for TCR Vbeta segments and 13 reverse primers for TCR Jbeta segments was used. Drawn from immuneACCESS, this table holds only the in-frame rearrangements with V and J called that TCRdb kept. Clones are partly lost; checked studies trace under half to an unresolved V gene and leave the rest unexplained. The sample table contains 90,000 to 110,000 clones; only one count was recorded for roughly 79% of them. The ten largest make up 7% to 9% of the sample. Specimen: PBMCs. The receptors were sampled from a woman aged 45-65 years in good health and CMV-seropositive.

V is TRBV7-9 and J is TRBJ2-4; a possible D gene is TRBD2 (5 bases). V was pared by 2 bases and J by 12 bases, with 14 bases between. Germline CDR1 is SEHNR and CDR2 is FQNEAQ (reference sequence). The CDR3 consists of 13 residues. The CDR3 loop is CASSLSGLRAQYF. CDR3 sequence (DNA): TGTGCCAGCAGCTTATCCGGGTTGCGGGCTCAGTACTTC.

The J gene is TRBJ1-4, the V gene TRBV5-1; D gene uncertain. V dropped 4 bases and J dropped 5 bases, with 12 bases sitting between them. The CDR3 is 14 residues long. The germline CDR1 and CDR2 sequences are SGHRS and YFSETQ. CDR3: CASSAGSGNEKLFF. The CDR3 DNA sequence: TGCGCCAGCAGCGCGGGGAGTGGGAATGAAAAACTGTTTTTT.

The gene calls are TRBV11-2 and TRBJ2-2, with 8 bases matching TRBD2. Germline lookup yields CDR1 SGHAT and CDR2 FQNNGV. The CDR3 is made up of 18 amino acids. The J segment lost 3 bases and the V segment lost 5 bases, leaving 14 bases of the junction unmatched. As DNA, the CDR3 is TGTGCCAGCAGCCACCGAAGGGGTGTGCGGGGGGACACCGGGGAGCTGTTTTTT. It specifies CASSHRRGVRGDTGELFF.

This CDR3 reads CTSSQDRTSGRPGEQYF. CDR3 DNA sequence: TGCACCAGCAGCCAAGATCGAACTAGCGGGAGGCCGGGAGAGCAGTACTTC. J is TRBJ2-7 and V is TRBV1; whether TRBD2, the table's D call, matches the DNA was not checked. TRBV1 is a recognized pseudogene. The CDR3 runs to 17 residues.

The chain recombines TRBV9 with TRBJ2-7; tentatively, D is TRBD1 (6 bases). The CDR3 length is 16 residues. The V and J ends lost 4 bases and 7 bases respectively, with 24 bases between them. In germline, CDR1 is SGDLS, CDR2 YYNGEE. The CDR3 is CASSFDLLTGPGEQYF. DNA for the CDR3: TGTGCCAGCAGCTTTGATTTGTTGACAGGTCCGGGGGAGCAGTACTTC.

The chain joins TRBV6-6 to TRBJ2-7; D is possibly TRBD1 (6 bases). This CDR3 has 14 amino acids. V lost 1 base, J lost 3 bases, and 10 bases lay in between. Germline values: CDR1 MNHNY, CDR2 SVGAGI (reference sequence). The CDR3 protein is CASSYLQGSYEQYF. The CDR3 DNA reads TGTGCCAGCAGTTACTTACAGGGTAGCTACGAGCAGTACTTC.

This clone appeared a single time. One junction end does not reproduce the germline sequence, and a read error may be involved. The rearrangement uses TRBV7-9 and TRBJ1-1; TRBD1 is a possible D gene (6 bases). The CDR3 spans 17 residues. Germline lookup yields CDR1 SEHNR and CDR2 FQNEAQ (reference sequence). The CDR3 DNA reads TGTGCCAGCAGCCTAGCTTACGGTCAGGGGCCGCAAACTGAAGCTTTCTTT. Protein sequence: CASSLAYGQGPQTEAFF. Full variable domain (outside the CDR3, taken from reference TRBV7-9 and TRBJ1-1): DTGVSQNPRHKITKRGQNVTFRCDPISEHNRLYWYRQTLGQGPEFLTYFQNEAQLEKSRLLSDRFSAERPKGSFSTLEIQRTEQGDSAMYLCASSLAYGQGPQTEAFFGQGTRLTVV.

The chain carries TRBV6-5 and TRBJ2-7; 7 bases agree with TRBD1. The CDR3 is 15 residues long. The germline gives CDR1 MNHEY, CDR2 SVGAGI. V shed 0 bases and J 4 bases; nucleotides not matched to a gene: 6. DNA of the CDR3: TGTGCCAGCAGTTACTCGGCCAGGGGGAAGTACGAGCAGTACTTC. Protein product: CASSYSARGKYEQYF.

In nucleotides, the CDR3 is TGCGCCAGCAGCCAAGGAGTGGCAGGGGCCTATGGCTACACCTTC. This sequence encodes CASSQGVAGAYGYTF. V gene TRBV4-1 combines with J gene TRBJ1-2; D may be TRBD1 (6 bases). CDR3 length equals 15 residues. Trimming removed 1 base from V and 4 bases from J, with 13 bases in between. Germline CDR1 MGHRA, CDR2 YSYEKL.